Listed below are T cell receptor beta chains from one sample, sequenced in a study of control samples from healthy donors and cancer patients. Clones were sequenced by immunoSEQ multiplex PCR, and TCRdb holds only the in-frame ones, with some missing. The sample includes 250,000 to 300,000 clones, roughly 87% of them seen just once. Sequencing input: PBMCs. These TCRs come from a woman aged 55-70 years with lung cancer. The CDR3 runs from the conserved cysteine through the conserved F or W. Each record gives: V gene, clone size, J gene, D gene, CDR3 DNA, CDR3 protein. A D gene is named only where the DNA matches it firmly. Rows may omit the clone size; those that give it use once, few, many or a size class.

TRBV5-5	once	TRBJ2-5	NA	TGTGCCAGCAGCCATACCGGGGAGACCCAGTACTTC	CASSHTGETQYF
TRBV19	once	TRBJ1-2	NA	TGTGCCAGTAGTATAGTCCCCGCCACGGCGGGCTACACCTTC	CASSIVPATAGYTF
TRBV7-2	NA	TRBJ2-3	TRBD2	TGTGCCAGCAGCTTTAGCGGGACCACCCCGGATACGCAGTATTTT	CASSFSGTTPDTQYF
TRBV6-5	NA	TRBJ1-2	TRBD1	TGTGCCAGCAGAGCTACCGGGACAGGGGTTGGCTACACCTTC	CASRATGTGVGYTF
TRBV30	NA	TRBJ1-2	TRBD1	TGTGCCTGGAGTTATCTTGGACAGGGGAATGACTACACCTTC	CAWSYLGQGNDYTF
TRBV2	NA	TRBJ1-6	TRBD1	TGTGCCAGCAGCAAAGACAGGGGGACCTATAATTCACCCCTCCACTTT	CASSKDRGTYNSPLHF
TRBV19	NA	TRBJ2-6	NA	TGTGCCAGTAGTGTAGGAGAAGGTTTCAGCTCTGGGGCCAACGTCCTGACTTTC	CASSVGEGFSSGANVLTF
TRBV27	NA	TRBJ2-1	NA	TGTGCCAGCAGATACTCCGCCGGCTACTACAATGAGCAGTTCTTC	CASRYSAGYYNEQFF
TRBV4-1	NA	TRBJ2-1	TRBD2	TGCGCCAGCAGCCAAGATGTCGGGCTAGCGGGCGACAATGAGCAGTTCTTC	CASSQDVGLAGDNEQFF
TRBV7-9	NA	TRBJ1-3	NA	TGTGCCAGCAGCTTAGGAGTCTCTGGAAACACCATATATTTT	CASSLGVSGNTIYF
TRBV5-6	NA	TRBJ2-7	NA	TGTGCCAGCAGCTTCCCGGGGCAGGAGTACGAGCAGTACTTC	CASSFPGQEYEQYF
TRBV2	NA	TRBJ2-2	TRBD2	TGTGCCAGTCGACTAGCGGGAGTGGCCGGGGAGCTGTTTTTT	CASRLAGVAGELFF
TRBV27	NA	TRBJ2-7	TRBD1	TGTGCCAGCAGTACCTGGACAGGGACCTACGAGCAGTACTTC	CASSTWTGTYEQYF
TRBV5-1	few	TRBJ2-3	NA	TGCGCCAGCAGCCAGGAGGTGGCAGATACGCAGTATTTT	CASSQEVADTQYF
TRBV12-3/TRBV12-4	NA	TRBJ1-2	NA	TGTGCCAGCAGTTTTACCACGGCATATGGCTACACCTTC	CASSFTTAYGYTF
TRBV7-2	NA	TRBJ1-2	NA	TGTGCCAGCAGCTTAGGTGGCTATGGCTACACCTTC	CASSLGGYGYTF
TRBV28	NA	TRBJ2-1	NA	TGTGCCAGCTCCGGGGGTACCTTTAACAATGAGCAGTTCTTC	CASSGGTFNNEQFF
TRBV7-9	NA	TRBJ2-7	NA	TGTGCCAGCAGCTTTTCTTCCTACGAGCAGTACTTC	CASSFSSYEQYF
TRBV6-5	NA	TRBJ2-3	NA	TGTGCCAGCAGTCCGGCTGATACGCAGTATTTT	CASSPADTQYF
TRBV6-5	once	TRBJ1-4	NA	TGTGCCAGCAGAAGGGGGGGTTATGAAAAACTGTTTTTT	CASRRGGYEKLFF
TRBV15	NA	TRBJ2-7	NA	TGTGCCACCAGCAGAGATTCGACCTCCTACGAGCAGTACTTC	CATSRDSTSYEQYF
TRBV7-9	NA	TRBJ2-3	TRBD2	TGTGCCAGCACCTCCTTTGAGGGACTAGCGGGAGTAACAGATACGCAGTATTTT	CASTSFEGLAGVTDTQYF
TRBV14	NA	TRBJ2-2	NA	TGTGCCAGCAGCCAAGAGAGGGACCTAAACACCGGGGAGCTGTTTTTT	CASSQERDLNTGELFF
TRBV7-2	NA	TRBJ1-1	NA	TGTGCCAGCAGCTTAGCGGGCAGTGGTTGGACTGAAGCTTTCTTT	CASSLAGSGWTEAFF
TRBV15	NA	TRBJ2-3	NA	TGTGCCACCAGCAGACCCCTCCGGGGAGATACGCAGTATTTT	CATSRPLRGDTQYF
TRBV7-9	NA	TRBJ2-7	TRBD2	TGTGCCAGCAGGCCCCCTCGGGGGGGCTCCTACGAGCAGTACTTC	CASRPPRGGSYEQYF
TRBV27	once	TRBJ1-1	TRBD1	TGTGCCAGCAGTCGAACAGGGGTTCAAGCTTTCTTT	CASSRTGVQAFF
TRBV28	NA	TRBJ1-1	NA	TGTGCCAGCAGTTTAAACGCGGGGCCTGAAGCTTTCTTT	CASSLNAGPEAFF
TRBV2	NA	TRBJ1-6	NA	TGTGCCAGCAGTGAAGTCAGGGGTGGTTCACCCCTCCACTTT	CASSEVRGGSPLHF
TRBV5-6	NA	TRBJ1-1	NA	TGTGCCAGCAGCTTGGGGCGTGGCACTGAAGCTTTCTTT	CASSLGRGTEAFF
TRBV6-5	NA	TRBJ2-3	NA	TGTGCCAGCAGTTACTCGTATCGAGATACGCAGTATTTT	CASSYSYRDTQYF
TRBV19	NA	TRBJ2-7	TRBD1	TGTGCCAGTAGTAGGACAGGGGGCTCCTACGAGCAGTACTTC	CASSRTGGSYEQYF
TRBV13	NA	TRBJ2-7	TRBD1	TGTGCCAGCAGCACCCATGGGACAGGTCGACCCTACGAGCAGTACTTC	CASSTHGTGRPYEQYF
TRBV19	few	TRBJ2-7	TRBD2	TGTGCCAGTAGTCCGGCTAGCGGGAGATCCCACGAGCAGTACTTC	CASSPASGRSHEQYF
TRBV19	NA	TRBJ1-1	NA	TGTGCCAGTAGTATAGTCGCCTCGGCTGAAGCTTTCTTT	CASSIVASAEAFF
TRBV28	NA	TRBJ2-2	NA	TGTGCCAGCAGTTTATTCCCAGGGGAGCTGTTTTTT	CASSLFPGELFF
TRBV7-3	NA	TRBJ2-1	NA	TGTGCCAGCAGCTTAAGACGAGGAGCAGGTGAGCAGTTCTTC	CASSLRRGAGEQFF
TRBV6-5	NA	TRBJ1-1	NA	TGTGCCAGCACGGAGCAGGACCCTAGGGGCACTGAAGCTTTCTTT	CASTEQDPRGTEAFF
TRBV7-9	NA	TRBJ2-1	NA	TGTGCCAGCAGCACAAATCGACAGGTGCCCTACAATGAGCAGTTCTTC	CASSTNRQVPYNEQFF
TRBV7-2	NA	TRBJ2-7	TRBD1	TGTGCCAGCAGCTTATATGGGCAGGGGGCCGACGAGCAGTACTTC	CASSLYGQGADEQYF
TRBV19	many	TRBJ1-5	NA	TGTGCCAGTAGTAGCTTAAACAGGGTCGTTAGCTTGAATCAGCCCCAGCATTTT	CASSSLNRVVSLNQPQHF
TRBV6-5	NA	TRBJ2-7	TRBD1	TGTGCCAGCAGTCTTGGACAGGGTCCCTACGAGCAGTACTTC	CASSLGQGPYEQYF
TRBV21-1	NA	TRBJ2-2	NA	TGTGCCAGCAGCAAAGAAAGGCCGGACAGGGCATACACCGGGGAGCTGTTTTTT	CASSKERPDRAYTGELFF
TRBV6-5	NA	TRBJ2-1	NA	TGTGCCAGCAGCCCCTTGGGTCAGTCCTACAATGAGCAGTTCTTC	CASSPLGQSYNEQFF
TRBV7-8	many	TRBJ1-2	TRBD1	TGTGCCAGCAGTCCGACAGGGGACGACTCCCCGGGAGGCTACACCTTC	CASSPTGDDSPGGYTF
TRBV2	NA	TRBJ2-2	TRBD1	TGTGCCAGCACCGAGGGGACAGTTCACACCGGGGAGCTGTTTTTT	CASTEGTVHTGELFF